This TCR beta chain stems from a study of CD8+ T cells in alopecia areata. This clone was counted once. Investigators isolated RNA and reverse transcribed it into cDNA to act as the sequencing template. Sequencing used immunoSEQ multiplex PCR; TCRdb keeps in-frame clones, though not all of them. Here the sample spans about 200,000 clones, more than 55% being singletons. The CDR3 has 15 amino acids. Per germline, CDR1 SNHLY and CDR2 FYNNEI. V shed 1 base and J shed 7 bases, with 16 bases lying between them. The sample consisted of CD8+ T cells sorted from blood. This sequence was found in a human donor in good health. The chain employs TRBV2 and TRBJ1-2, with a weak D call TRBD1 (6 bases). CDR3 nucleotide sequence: TGTGCCAGCAGTGAAGAAGGGGGAGTTCTCAGTGGCTACACCTTC. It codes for CASSEEGGVLSGYTF.